This TCR beta chain was observed in a study of vaccination and CD4 T cells after COVID-19. Germline values: CDR1 MNHNS, CDR2 SASEGT. V trimming: 5 bases; J trimming: 10 bases; junction bases outside the gene matches: 3. The length of the CDR3 is 13 residues. The assay that was used to sequence DNA from cultured CD4+ T cells was the Oncomine TCR Beta short-read assay. TCRdb re-called the PCR reads through MiXCR, storing one row per CDR3 protein. The sample lists roughly 8,900 distinct CDR3 sequences, roughly a third occurring once. There are a few counts of this clonotype. Antigen unknown. The treatment denotes: 10-day PBMC culture with coronavirus spike peptide pools or control peptides (ViraFEST assay).

The TCR comes from a human donor with COVID-19. The sample taken for sequencing was cultured CD4+ T cells from blood. The rearrangement joins TRBV6-1 to TRBJ1-6; 9 bases fit TRBD1. The DNA for the CDR3 is TGTGCCAGCAGTAGAGGACAGGGGTCACCCCTCCACTTT. Translated, it gives CASSRGQGSPLHF.